The 24 T cell receptor beta chains listed next were all sequenced from one sample in a study of vaccination effects on CD4 cells after COVID-19 (dated by TCRdb to between 2020 and 2023). These receptors' antigens are unknown. Receptors were amplified or captured by the immunoSEQ multiplex PCR assay. Here the immuneACCESS table is served through TCRdb, limited to in-frame sequences with V and J called. Missing clones are a known gap in these copies; in checked studies unresolved V genes cover under half, and the rest lacks a known reason. Recorded for this sample are about 79,000 clones; around 74% of them occurred a single time. Approximately 1.7% of the sample is in the top ten clones. The ViraFEST assay stimulated PBMC with viral peptide pools and then used TCR sequencing to identify antigen-specific CD4+ T cell clonotypes by expansion. After more than nine days of culture, CD4+ T cells were isolated with the EasySep CD4+ T cell isolation kit.

The sample in question was CD4+ T cells from PBMCs cultured with HCoV-229E spike peptides, obtained before COVID-19 vaccination. In light of the paper, this sample's cell subset or site label describes: HCoV-229E spike overlapping peptide pool stimulation. The receptor source for this set is a human donor who received a COVID-19 vaccine.

The table lists this clone with a count of one. V and J are TRBV6-5 and TRBJ2-5; D is unclear. V gave up 6 bases and J gave up 1 base, with 6 bases separating them. This CDR3 is 12 amino acids long. Germline CDR1 MNHEY, CDR2 SVGAGI. In DNA form, the CDR3 reads TGTGCCAGCAGGCCGGGCCAAGAGACCCAGTACTTC. Amino acid sequence: CASRPGQETQYF.

The chain couples TRBV2 to TRBJ1-1, with D hard to call. The V end was cut by 4 bases, the J end by 1 base, with 10 bases between. CDR1 is SNHLY, CDR2 FYNNEI, per germline. This CDR3 has 14 amino acids. The CDR3: CASSGAAGNTEAFF. The DNA for the CDR3 is TGTGCCAGCAGTGGGGCCGCCGGGAACACTGAAGCTTTCTTT.

The rearrangement uses TRBV4-2 and TRBJ2-3; 12 bases agree with TRBD2. The CDR3 consists of 16 residues. Losses at the gene ends were 2 bases for V and 3 bases for J; bases not matched to a gene: 3. Germline V lookup: CDR1 LGHNA, CDR2 YNFKEQ. DNA of the CDR3: TGTGCCAGCAGCCAAATGGGACTAGCGGGTACAGATACGCAGTATTTT. Encoded protein: CASSQMGLAGTDTQYF.

The chain recombines TRBV5-4 with TRBJ2-5; D is possibly TRBD1 (6 bases). The CDR3 consists of 15 residues. Germline V gene sequence: CDR1 SGHNT, CDR2 YYREEE (reference sequence). V shed 4 bases and J shed 2 bases, with 15 bases lying between them. This CDR3 is CASSPMSGTQETQYF. The CDR3 DNA follows: TGTGCCAGCAGCCCAATGTCGGGGACACAAGAGACCCAGTACTTC.

CDR3 DNA: TGTGCCAGTAGTATGAGGGGGAATAGCAATCAGCCCCAGCATTTT. This gives the protein CASSMRGNSNQPQHF. This chain links TRBV19 with TRBJ1-5; possibly TRBD1 for D (6 bases). The CDR3 is 15 residues long. Germline V lookup: CDR1 LNHDA, CDR2 SQIVND (reference sequence). The V gene lost 3 bases and the J gene lost 0 bases, with 9 bases spanning the gap. Full variable domain (rest looked up from reference TRBV19 and TRBJ1-5): DGGITQSPKYLFRKEGQNVTLSCEQNLNHDAMYWYRQDPGQGLRLIYYSQIVNDFQKGDIAEGYSVSREKKESFPLTVTSAQKNPTAFYLCASSMRGNSNQPQHFGDGTRLSIL.

The chain has TRBV7-8 and TRBJ2-5; TRBD2 matches 10 bases. CDR1 is SGHVS and CDR2 is FQNEAQ in the germline V gene. This CDR3 comprises 16 residues. V was clipped by 6 bases and J by 3 bases; unmatched bases: 10. The CDR3 nucleotides read TGTGCCAGCAGGTTCAGGGGAACTAGCGGGGAAGAGACCCAGTACTTC. This gives the protein CASRFRGTSGEETQYF.

This clone was observed a handful of times. V gene TRBV12-3 or TRBV12-4 combines with J gene TRBJ1-2; D is unclear. The CDR3 is 11 residues long. V was pared by 1 base and J by 9 bases, with 6 bases between. CDR3: CASSLERSYTF. The CDR3 bases are TGTGCCAGCAGTTTAGAGAGAAGCTACACCTTC.

CDR3 nucleotides: TGCAGCGGGGGGAGAGGCAGGAGTGAAGCTTTCTTT. It translates to CSGGRGRSEAFF. V gene TRBV29-1 combines with J gene TRBJ1-1; D possibly corresponds to TRBD1 (5 bases). Trimming shortened V by 7 bases and J by 7 bases, and 16 bases separated the two germline ends. Germline CDR1 and CDR2: SQVTM and ANQGSEA. This CDR3 has 12 residues.

Only one count was recorded for this clone. Other DNA sequences in the same sample also yield this CDR3. V is TRBV20-1 and J is TRBJ2-3; D is uncertain. CDR3 length equals 11 residues. The V gene lost 6 bases and the J gene lost 5 bases, with 9 bases spanning the gap. CDR1 is DFQATT and CDR2 is SNEGSKA in the germline V gene (reference sequence). CDR3 coding DNA: TGCAGTGCCAGTCTGGTAGATACGCAGTATTTT. It yields the protein CSASLVDTQYF.

V and J are TRBV9 and TRBJ2-2, with no clear D. The CDR3 is 12 amino acids. CDR1 is SGDLS and CDR2 is YYNGEE in the germline V gene. Trimming shortened V by 2 bases and J by 7 bases, and 6 bases separated the two germline ends. In DNA, the CDR3 is TGTGCCAGCAGCGTCGATGGCGGGGAGCTGTTTTTT. Translating gives CASSVDGGELFF.

CDR3 protein: CASSPHSSPLYNEQFF. In DNA form, the CDR3 reads TGTGCCAGCAGCCCTCACTCTAGCCCCCTATACAATGAGCAGTTCTTC. V gene TRBV7-3 combines with J gene TRBJ2-1; possible D gene TRBD2, 5 bases. In germline, CDR1 is SGHTA, CDR2 FQGTGA. V was shortened by 5 bases and J by 4 bases, with 18 bases between the two germline ends. The CDR3 has 16 residues.

This clone turned up a few times. This chain joins TRBV6-5 and TRBJ2-7, with 10 bases that match TRBD2. This CDR3 region has 14 residues. Trimming took 2 bases from V and 2 from J; bases not matched to a gene: 0. The germline CDR1 and CDR2 sequences are MNHEY and SVGAGI. Here the CDR3 DNA reads TGTGCCAGCAGTTACACTAGCGGGGCCTACGAGCAGTACGTC. Encoded protein: CASSYTSGAYEQYV.

The V gene is TRBV19, the J gene TRBJ1-5; tentative D call: TRBD1 (5 bases). This CDR3 comprises 16 residues. Germline CDR1 LNHDA, CDR2 SQIVND (reference sequence). V was cut by 5 bases and J by 3 bases, with 17 bases left in between. The CDR3 bases are TGTGCCAGTAGTGCCCCGCCCGGGGGGGACAATCAGCCCCAGCATTTT. Protein product: CASSAPPGGDNQPQHF.

The gene calls are TRBV6-4 and TRBJ2-7; D is undetermined. Trimming removed 0 bases from V and 0 bases from J, with 15 bases in between. Germline assignment: CDR1 MRHNA and CDR2 SNTAGT. The CDR3 extends over 17 amino acids. For the CDR3, the DNA is TGTGCCAGCAGTGACTCCCTTCCTCACGGTGGCTCCTACGAGCAGTACGTC. This gives the protein CASSDSLPHGGSYEQYV.

Worth noting for this clone: The sample contains more than one DNA sequence encoding this CDR3. The V call is TRBV14, the J call TRBJ1-1, with a weak D call TRBD1 (6 bases). Trimming cost V 2 bases and J 4 bases, with 8 bases left between them. The CDR3 runs to 13 residues. Per the germline V gene, CDR1 is SGHDN and CDR2 is FVKESK. CDR3 nucleotide sequence: TGTGCCAGCAGCCAAAGCAGGGGCACTGAAGCTTTCTTT. Translated: CASSQSRGTEAFF.

The rearrangement links TRBV6-5 to TRBJ1-2; 7 bases map to TRBD1. The trim removed 8 bases at V and 2 bases at J, leaving 5 bases unmatched. The CDR3 contains 13 residues. Looked up from germline, CDR1 is MNHEY and CDR2 is SVGAGI. CDR3 sequence reads: CASCMTGNYGYTF. The CDR3 DNA reads as TGTGCCAGCTGTATGACAGGGAACTATGGCTACACCTTC.

The chain has TRBV3-1 (or the pseudogene TRBV3-2) and TRBJ1-6, with a tentative D call TRBD1 (6 bases). The CDR3 has 18 amino acids. Trimming pared 0 bases from V and 10 bases from J, leaving 22 bases between. Germline-derived CDR1 and CDR2 are LGHDT and YNNKEL (reference sequence). The CDR3 bases are TGTGCCAGCAGCCAAGATGCCTCGTCGGGACATAGTGACTCACCCCTCCACTTT. Amino acid sequence: CASSQDASSGHSDSPLHF.

The chain employs TRBV7-2 and TRBJ2-7; D is ambiguous. Trimming cost V 2 bases and J 2 bases, with 4 bases left between them. CDR3 length equals 12 residues. The germline CDR1 and CDR2 sequences are SGHTA and FQGNSA. CDR3 sequence: CASSLTAYEQYV. The CDR3 DNA follows: TGTGCCAGCAGCTTAACAGCCTACGAGCAGTACGTC.

This clone was detected only once. The chain joins TRBV6-2 or TRBV6-3 to TRBJ1-4; weak D call: TRBD1 (5 bases). Trimming left V 5 bases short and J 2 bases short, with 18 bases between. The CDR3 length is 17 residues. The V gene's germline CDR1 is MNHEY and CDR2 SVGEGT. The DNA for the CDR3 is TGTGCCAGCAGTGAGAAGAACTGGGGCGCGACTAATGAAAAACTGTTTTTT. Protein product: CASSEKNWGATNEKLFF.

The chain carries TRBV12-3 or TRBV12-4 and TRBJ2-5; D is undetermined. The CDR3 has 13 residues. Trimming removed 3 bases from V and 2 bases from J, with 7 bases in between. CDR3 protein: CASSFRQQETQYF. The CDR3 region has the DNA TGTGCCAGCAGTTTCAGGCAGCAAGAGACCCAGTACTTC.

The chain combines TRBV28 with TRBJ1-1; D ambiguous. Per the germline V gene, CDR1 is MDHEN and CDR2 is SYDVKM. Trimming took 8 bases from V and 1 from J, leaving 17 bases between them. This CDR3 has 15 residues. The CDR3 DNA reads TGTGCCAGCCTAGCCAGGCTAAGCTCGAACACTGAAGCTTTCTTT. Translated, it gives CASLARLSSNTEAFF.

The chain carries TRBV5-5 and TRBJ1-5; D unresolved. Between the trimmed V and J ends, which lost 4 bases and 7 bases, there was a span of 18 bases. Germline V gene lookup returns CDR1 SGHKS and CDR2 YYEKEE (reference sequence). The CDR3 sequence is 15 residues long. CDR3 in DNA: TGTGCCAGCAGCCCGGACCCCCGGAACGCCCAGCCCCAGCATTTT. This sequence encodes CASSPDPRNAQPQHF.

The chain is built from TRBV30 and TRBJ2-3; unclear D gene. The germline CDR1 and CDR2 sequences are GTSNPN and SVGIG (reference sequence). CDR3 length: 17 residues. Trimming stripped 3 bases from V and 4 bases from J, with 23 bases between. CDR3 bases: TGTGCCTGGAGCCGCTTCCTACAGACGAGTGACGCAGATACGCAGTATTTT. Amino acids: CAWSRFLQTSDADTQYF.

The rearrangement joins TRBV4-1 to TRBJ1-5; D call uncertain. The CDR3 runs to 18 residues. The V end lost 2 bases, the J end lost 0 bases, and 17 bases lay between the germline ends. Germline CDR1 and CDR2: MGHRA and YSYEKL. Here the CDR3 DNA reads TGCGCCAGCAGCCAACCGGGAGCCCCGATAGATAGCAATCAGCCCCAGCATTTT. It translates to CASSQPGAPIDSNQPQHF.